The clone carrying this TCR beta chain was found many times. Its target is unknown. This entry comes from a study of T-cell reconstitution after alpha-beta-depleted transplantation in children. Study-wide findings and caveats: There were reportedly several hundred expanded graft clones from which alpha-beta T cells came about two months after transplant. It was surviving recipient T cells and thymic progenitors that gave some patients high TCRbeta diversity at day 60. The authors attributed T-cell counts and diversity one year after transplant mostly to newly produced T cells.

Preparing the TCRbeta library involved the use of unique molecular identifiers. In TCRdb, the PCR reads were re-called with MiXCR into one record per CDR3 protein. Counted here are over 150,000 distinct CDR3 sequences, approximately 10% occurring once; the ten biggest clones make up under 15%. Material: PBMCs, obtained before TCRalphabeta/CD19-depleted stem cell transplant. The receptor was isolated from a boy aged 2 to 10 with acute myeloid leukemia, due to receive a stem cell transplant.

The DNA for the CDR3 is TGTGCCAGCAGCCCGCGAGGGGAAAACACTGAAGCTTTCTTT. As protein: CASSPRGENTEAFF. The chain employs TRBV7-9 and TRBJ1-1; TRBD1 is a possible D gene (5 bases). The germline V gene encodes CDR1 SEHNR and CDR2 FQNEAQ (reference sequence). V gave up 5 bases and J gave up 2 bases, with 12 bases separating them. The CDR3 consists of 14 residues. Full variable domain (rest looked up from reference TRBV7-9 and TRBJ1-1): DTGVSQNPRHKITKRGQNVTFRCDPISEHNRLYWYRQTLGQGPEFLTYFQNEAQLEKSRLLSDRFSAERPKGSFSTLEIQRTEQGDSAMYLCASSPRGENTEAFFGQGTRLTVV.